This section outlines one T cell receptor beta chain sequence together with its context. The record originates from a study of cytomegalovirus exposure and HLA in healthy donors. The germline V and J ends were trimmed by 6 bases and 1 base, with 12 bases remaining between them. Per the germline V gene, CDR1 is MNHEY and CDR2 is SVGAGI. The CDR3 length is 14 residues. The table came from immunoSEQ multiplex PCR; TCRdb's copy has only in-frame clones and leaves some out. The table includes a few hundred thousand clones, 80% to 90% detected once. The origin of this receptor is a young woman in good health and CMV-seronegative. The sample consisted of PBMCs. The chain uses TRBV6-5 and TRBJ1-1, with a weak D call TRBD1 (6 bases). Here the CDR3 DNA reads TGTGCCAGCAGCTTTCCGGGACAGAACACTGAAGCTTTCTTT. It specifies CASSFPGQNTEAFF.